These 8 T cell receptor beta chains were sequenced from one sample in a study of identical twins. TCRdb re-derived calls from the 5' RACE reads in MiXCR, one entry per CDR3 protein. The sample shows fewer than 250,000 distinct CDR3 sequences, roughly a tenth of them seen only once. The sample taken for sequencing was memory (CD45RO+) T cells sorted from blood. The receptors come from a woman between 18 and 29 years old in good health.

The V gene is TRBV6-1, the J gene TRBJ2-5; D not certain. The V gene lost 8 bases and the J gene lost 5 bases, with 18 bases spanning the gap. Germline CDR1 reads MNHNS; CDR2 reads SASEGT. The CDR3 spans 14 residues. The CDR3 DNA sequence: TGTGCCAGCTATAAGAGGTTAAGGGATGAGACCCAGTACTTC. Translating gives CASYKRLRDETQYF.

This clonotype was recorded many times. V is TRBV21-1 and J is TRBJ2-3; the table's D call, TRBD1, has no DNA check behind it. TRBV21-1 is termed a pseudogene. The CDR3 is 17 residues long. CDR3 sequence reads: CASSKATGSSPTDTQYF. CDR3 bases: TGTGCCAGCAGCAAAGCGACAGGGAGTTCCCCCACAGATACGCAGTATTTT.

This clonotype was seen only a few times. The rearrangement joins TRBV5-1 to TRBJ2-3; 9 nucleotides align to TRBD2. The CDR3 totals 15 residues. Germline CDR1 SGHRS, CDR2 YFSETQ. V lost 0 bases and J lost 5; bases outside the gene matches: 4. CDR3 nucleotide sequence: TGCGCCAGCAGCTTGGTAGCGGGGGCTGGAGATACGCAGTATTTT. Translation gives CASSLVAGAGDTQYF.

The table lists this clonotype with a few counts. This sequence joins TRBV6-1 and TRBJ1-1, with D maybe TRBD1 (5 bases). The CDR3 has 13 residues. Between the trimmed V and J ends, which lost 5 bases and 4 bases, there was a span of 11 bases. Germline CDR1 MNHNS, CDR2 SASEGT. CDR3 region: CASSRTGSTEAFF. DNA for the CDR3: TGTGCCAGCAGTCGTACAGGTAGCACTGAAGCTTTCTTT.

In its sample, this clonotype was seen many times. The chain joins TRBV6-1 to TRBJ2-1, with TRBD2 matching over 7 bases. V was clipped by 6 bases and J by 0 bases; unmatched bases: 8. The CDR3 loop spans 16 amino acids. The germline V gene encodes CDR1 MNHNS and CDR2 SASEGT. Written as DNA, the CDR3 is TGTGCCAGCAGCCGACTAGCCGAAAGCTCCTACAATGAGCAGTTCTTC. Protein sequence: CASSRLAESSYNEQFF.

The sample holds a few counts of this clonotype. The chain links TRBV29-1 to TRBJ2-3; D might be TRBD1 or TRBD2, each matching 6 bases. Germline V gene sequence: CDR1 SQVTM, CDR2 ANQGSEA. The CDR3 extends over 15 amino acids. V was shortened by 6 bases and J by 0 bases, with 16 bases between the two germline ends. DNA for the CDR3: TGCAGCGTAGCAGGGAGGACAGTTAGCACAGATACGCAGTATTTT. This sequence encodes CSVAGRTVSTDTQYF.

This chain connects TRBV3-1 to TRBJ2-7, with D perhaps matching TRBD2 (6 bases). Germline values: CDR1 LGHDT, CDR2 YNNKEL (reference sequence). Trimming took 7 bases from V and 2 from J, leaving 9 bases between them. The CDR3 length is 12 residues. Written as DNA, the CDR3 is TGTGCCAGCACCCGGGGGACCTACGAGCAGTACTTC. It specifies CASTRGTYEQYF.

The chain joins TRBV20-1 to TRBJ2-7; weak D call: TRBD1 (5 bases). From germline, CDR1 is DFQATT and CDR2 SNEGSKA (reference sequence). This CDR3 spans 15 amino acids. Trimming took 6 bases from V and 4 from J, leaving 22 bases between them. The chain's CDR3 is CSAYSPRGRAYEQYF. The CDR3 bases are TGCAGTGCATACAGTCCTAGGGGCAGGGCTTACGAGCAGTACTTC.